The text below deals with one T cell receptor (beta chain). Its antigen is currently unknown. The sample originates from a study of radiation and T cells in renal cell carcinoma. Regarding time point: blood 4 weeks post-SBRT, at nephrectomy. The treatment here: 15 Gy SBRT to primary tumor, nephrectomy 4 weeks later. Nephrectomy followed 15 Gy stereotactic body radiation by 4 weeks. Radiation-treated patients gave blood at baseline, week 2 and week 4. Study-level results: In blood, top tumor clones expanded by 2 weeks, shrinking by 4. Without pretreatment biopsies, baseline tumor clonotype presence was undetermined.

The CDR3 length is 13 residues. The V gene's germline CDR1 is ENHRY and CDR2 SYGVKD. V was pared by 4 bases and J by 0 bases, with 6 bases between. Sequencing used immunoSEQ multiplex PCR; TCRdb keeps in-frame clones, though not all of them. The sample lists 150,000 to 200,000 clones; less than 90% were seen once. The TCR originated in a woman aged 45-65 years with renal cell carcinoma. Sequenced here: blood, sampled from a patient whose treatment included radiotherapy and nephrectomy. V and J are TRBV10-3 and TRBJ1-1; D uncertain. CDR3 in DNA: TGTGCCATCAGTGCAACATTGAACACTGAAGCTTTCTTT. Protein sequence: CAISATLNTEAFF.